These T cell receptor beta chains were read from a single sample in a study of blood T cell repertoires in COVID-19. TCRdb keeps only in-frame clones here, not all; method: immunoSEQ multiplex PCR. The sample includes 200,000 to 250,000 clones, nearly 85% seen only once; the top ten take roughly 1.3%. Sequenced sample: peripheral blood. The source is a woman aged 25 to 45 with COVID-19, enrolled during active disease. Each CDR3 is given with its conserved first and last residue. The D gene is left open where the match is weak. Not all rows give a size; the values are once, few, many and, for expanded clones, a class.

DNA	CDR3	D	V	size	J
TGTGCCAGTCAGCAGCTAAGAGGGGGCGTCGGCACAGATACGCAGTATTTT	CASQQLRGGVGTDTQYF	TRBD1	TRBV5-6	-	TRBJ2-3
TGTGCCAGCAGCTTAGGCCCTAGCGGAGACACCGGGGAGCTGTTTTTT	CASSLGPSGDTGELFF	TRBD2	TRBV7-6	-	TRBJ2-2
TGTGCCAGCAGCCCCCGCCGTCATGGCAACGAGCAGTACTTC	CASSPRRHGNEQYF	-	TRBV5-6	once	TRBJ2-7
TGTGCCAGCAGCGAGCGGAACTATGGCTACACCTTC	CASSERNYGYTF	-	TRBV9	-	TRBJ1-2
TGCGCCAGCAGCCAATCGGGCGGGGGGCCCGGACGCGCAGATACGCAGTATTTT	CASSQSGGGPGRADTQYF	TRBD2	TRBV4-3	-	TRBJ2-3
TGTGCCTGGAAGTCCCCAGGGGCAGTCGATGAAGCTTTCTTT	CAWKSPGAVDEAFF	-	TRBV30	-	TRBJ1-1
TGTGCCAGCAGGAAGGGGGACATTAGCAATCAGCCCCAGCATTTT	CASRKGDISNQPQHF	-	TRBV6-5	few	TRBJ1-5
TGTGCCAGCGATGGCGGATCTGAAGCTTTCTTT	CASDGGSEAFF	-	TRBV7-9	few	TRBJ1-1
TGTGCCAGCAGCGGGGGGCAAACTGAAGCTTTCTTT	CASSGGQTEAFF	-	TRBV9	-	TRBJ1-1
TGTGCCAGCAGACGATCCGGGACTCTAGACGGCTACACCTTC	CASRRSGTLDGYTF	-	TRBV6-5	-	TRBJ1-2
TGTGCCAGCAGGGACAGGGGGGGGCCAGATACGCAGTATTTT	CASRDRGGPDTQYF	TRBD1	TRBV6-6	-	TRBJ2-3
TGTGCCAGCAGTAGGGGGTTCGGTGAAGCTTTCTTT	CASSRGFGEAFF	-	TRBV27	few	TRBJ1-1
TGCAGTGCTAGTAACAGGCTCAACTACAATGAGCAGTTCTTC	CSASNRLNYNEQFF	-	TRBV20-1	-	TRBJ2-1
TGTGCCAGCAGTGATTTCATAACAGATAGCAATCAGCCCCAGCATTTT	CASSDFITDSNQPQHF	-	TRBV6-1	-	TRBJ1-5
TGTGCCAGCAGTTACCTGAGCTCTGGGGCCAACGTCCTGACTTTC	CASSYLSSGANVLTF	-	TRBV6-5	-	TRBJ2-6
TGTGCCAGTAGTCCGGCCGGGACAGGGTCCTACGAGCAGTACTTC	CASSPAGTGSYEQYF	TRBD1	TRBV19	-	TRBJ2-7
TGTGCCAGCAGTTCGGGACAGGGGGCGCGGAATGGCTACACCTTC	CASSSGQGARNGYTF	TRBD1	TRBV28	-	TRBJ1-2
TGTGCCAGTAGTATAAGGCGGGAGGGCAATGAGCAGTTCTTC	CASSIRREGNEQFF	TRBD2	TRBV19	-	TRBJ2-1
TGTGCCAGCAGCTTGGAACGAGCCTCAGATACGCAGTATTTT	CASSLERASDTQYF	-	TRBV5-4	-	TRBJ2-3
TGTGCCAGCAGCTTAGGGGGACTAGCGGGGATCTACGAGCAGTACTTC	CASSLGGLAGIYEQYF	TRBD2	TRBV7-2	once	TRBJ2-7
TGTGCCAGCAGCCAAGTCAGGGTCGGGTCACCCCTCCACTTT	CASSQVRVGSPLHF	-	TRBV3-1/TRBV3-2	-	TRBJ1-6
TGTGCCAGCAGGGGGGCCGGGGGGTATAGCAATCAGCCCCAGCATTTT	CASRGAGGYSNQPQHF	-	TRBV2	few	TRBJ1-5
TGTGCCATCAGTGAGGGACAGGGAAAAGGATCACCCCTCCACTTT	CAISEGQGKGSPLHF	TRBD1	TRBV10-3	-	TRBJ1-6
TGCAGTGCTAGTGACAGACCACTACCTTCGACTGGAAACACCATATATTTT	CSASDRPLPSTGNTIYF	-	TRBV20-1	-	TRBJ1-3
TGTGCCAGCTCCCCCTCAAACAGGGGGATTCAGTACTTC	CASSPSNRGIQYF	TRBD1	TRBV6-5	-	TRBJ2-4
TGCGCCAGCAGCTGGGGGAGGTCTCCAGATTACAATGAGCAGTTCTTC	CASSWGRSPDYNEQFF	-	TRBV5-1	-	TRBJ2-1
TGCAGCGCTGGTAGGGGACTCTACTACGAGCAGTACTTC	CSAGRGLYYEQYF	-	TRBV29-1	-	TRBJ2-7
TGTGCCAGCAGCGTAGGGGGAACTAGCGCCTCCTACAATGAGCAGTTCTTC	CASSVGGTSASYNEQFF	TRBD2	TRBV9	-	TRBJ2-1
TGCGCCAGCGGTCCGTCAGGTTTCGGATCACCCCTCCACTTT	CASGPSGFGSPLHF	-	TRBV5-1	-	TRBJ1-6
TGTGCCAGCTCAGAAGGACTAGTAGCAACAGATACGCAGTATTTT	CASSEGLVATDTQYF	TRBD2	TRBV18	-	TRBJ2-3
TGTGCCAGCAGCGTGGGGACAGGGTTAGATACGCAGTATTTT	CASSVGTGLDTQYF	TRBD1	TRBV9	-	TRBJ2-3
TGTGCCAGCACCGAGGGGGCAGGGCGTTGGACTGAAGCTTTCTTT	CASTEGAGRWTEAFF	TRBD1	TRBV7-2	-	TRBJ1-1
TGCGCCAGCAGCCAAGATCTAGGCTATGGCTACACCTTC	CASSQDLGYGYTF	-	TRBV4-3	-	TRBJ1-2
TGTGCCAGCCTCTCGGCGGCGGGAAGGGCAGATACGCAGTATTTT	CASLSAAGRADTQYF	-	TRBV6-5	-	TRBJ2-3
TGTGCCAGTAGTGCGGGCCCAGGAGGTAATCAGCCCCAGCATTTT	CASSAGPGGNQPQHF	-	TRBV19	-	TRBJ1-5
TGTGCCAGCAGCGGATTACCTCGACTAGCGGGGGGTCAGTACAATGAGCAGTTCTTC	CASSGLPRLAGGQYNEQFF	TRBD2	TRBV27	-	TRBJ2-1
TGCGCCAGCAGCTTGAACAGGGACTATGGCTACACCTTC	CASSLNRDYGYTF	-	TRBV5-1	-	TRBJ1-2
TGTGCCAGCACTCTAGGACTAGCGGGGGCCCCAAATGAGCAGTTCTTC	CASTLGLAGAPNEQFF	TRBD2	TRBV7-8	-	TRBJ2-1
TGTGCCAGCAGTTCCCCCGGCAGGGGTGATTCACCCCTCCACTTT	CASSSPGRGDSPLHF	-	TRBV6-5	-	TRBJ1-6
TGTGCCAGCAGCCACCGATACAACACAGATACGCAGTATTTT	CASSHRYNTDTQYF	-	TRBV27	-	TRBJ2-3
TGTGCCACCCCCTCCGGGACAGGGGGCCGGGGCACTGAAGCTTTCTTT	CATPSGTGGRGTEAFF	TRBD1	TRBV7-9	-	TRBJ1-1
TGTGCCAGCAGTTATCAGGGAGGCGGGGAGCTGTTTTTT	CASSYQGGGELFF	-	TRBV6-6	-	TRBJ2-2
TGTGCCAGCACCAAAGGGGGGGCGGGAGACACTGAAGCTTTCTTT	CASTKGGAGDTEAFF	-	TRBV5-4	-	TRBJ1-1
TGTGCCAGTAGTATGACAGGATATAGCAATCAGCCCCAGCATTTT	CASSMTGYSNQPQHF	-	TRBV19	-	TRBJ1-5
TGTGCCAGCAGCGGACAGGGAATCACCGGGGAGCTGTTTTTT	CASSGQGITGELFF	TRBD1	TRBV7-9	-	TRBJ2-2
TGTGCCAGCAGCTTAGACAGATACTCCGGGGAGCTGTTTTTT	CASSLDRYSGELFF	-	TRBV7-8	-	TRBJ2-2
TGTGCCAGCAGTTACTCAGGCAGGGGGCTGGACGAGCAGTACTTC	CASSYSGRGLDEQYF	TRBD1	TRBV6-5	-	TRBJ2-7
TGTGCCAGCAGCGAGTTTACCCCAGGGGGCATTCGGAACACCATATATTTT	CASSEFTPGGIRNTIYF	TRBD1	TRBV7-6	-	TRBJ1-3
TGTGCCAGCAGCCGACAGGGGGGAGGTGGGGCCAACGTCCTGACTTTC	CASSRQGGGGANVLTF	TRBD1	TRBV6-2/TRBV6-3	-	TRBJ2-6
TGTGCCAGCAGTTACTCCGGGACAGGCTACGAGCAGTACTTC	CASSYSGTGYEQYF	TRBD1	TRBV6-5	-	TRBJ2-7